The 32 T cell receptor beta chains reported below all come from one sample, sequenced in a study of T cells after yellow fever vaccination. TCRdb re-called the 5' RACE reads through MiXCR, storing one row per CDR3 protein. The table has some 350,000 distinct CDR3 sequences, over 4% seen once; the top ten hold 20% to 25%. The material sequenced was PBMCs, taken 5 days after the yellow fever booster vaccination. The receptors were sampled from a man between 18 and 35 years old who received the YFV17D yellow fever vaccine.

Only a few counts were recorded for this clonotype. The chain links TRBV6-6 to TRBJ2-2, with 12 bases fitting TRBD2. Germline lookup yields CDR1 MNHNY and CDR2 SVGAGI (reference sequence). Trimming at V came to 6 bases and at J to 4 bases, leaving 9 bases not matched to a gene. CDR3 length equals 17 residues. CDR3 bases: TGTGCCAGCAGACCTCGACTAGCGGGGGCGACCACCGGGGAGCTGTTTTTT. This encodes CASRPRLAGATTGELFF.

This clonotype was counted ten times or more. The gene calls are TRBV20-1 and TRBJ1-5; D gene ambiguous. Germline V lookup: CDR1 DFQATT, CDR2 SNEGSKA (reference sequence). The CDR3 has 13 residues. Trimming took off 3 bases at V and 5 bases at J, with 11 bases between the two ends. The CDR3 loop is CSASKSRDQPQHF. The CDR3 nucleotides read TGCAGTGCTAGCAAGTCTAGAGATCAGCCCCAGCATTTT.

In this sample, this clonotype turned up a few times. The rearrangement links TRBV4-1 to TRBJ1-2; 10 bases fit TRBD1. This CDR3 has 14 amino acids. Per germline, CDR1 MGHRA and CDR2 YSYEKL. Germline trimming cut 3 bases from V and 8 bases from J; bases unmatched to any gene: 6. In nucleotides, the CDR3 is TGCGCCAGCAGCCACATCGGGACAGGGGTAGGCTACACCTTC. It is translated as CASSHIGTGVGYTF.

This clonotype was detected many times. This rearrangement joins TRBV18 to TRBJ1-1; D gene ambiguous. Germline V CDR1 and CDR2: KGHSH, LQKENI. Trimming shortened V by 2 bases and J by 1 base, and 2 bases separated the two germline ends. The CDR3 spans 12 residues. In nucleotides, the CDR3 is TGTGCCAGCTCACCAGGGAACACTGAAGCTTTCTTT. Protein product: CASSPGNTEAFF.

This clonotype was detected ten times or more. The chain is built from TRBV10-3 and TRBJ1-2, with 7 bases that match TRBD1. This CDR3 region has 14 residues. After removal of 3 bases from V and 8 bases from J, the junction contained 9 bases not matched to a gene. Germline CDR1 ENHRY, CDR2 SYGVKD. The CDR3: CAISEGLQGQGYTF. CDR3 nucleotides: TGTGCCATCAGTGAAGGGTTACAGGGGCAAGGCTACACCTTC.

The chain carries TRBV6-6 and TRBJ1-6; D gene ambiguous. Germline CDR1 and CDR2: MNHNY and SVGAGI (reference sequence). V gave up 0 bases and J gave up 10 bases, with 10 bases separating them. The CDR3 length is 14 residues. CDR3 residues: CASSYSTGGSPLHF. As DNA, the CDR3 is TGTGCCAGCAGTTACTCGACCGGAGGCTCACCCCTCCACTTT.

This clonotype was recorded a few times. The chain has TRBV4-3 and TRBJ2-2, with 8 bases identical to TRBD2. The CDR3 has 17 amino acids. Germline assignment: CDR1 LGHNA and CDR2 YSLEER. V lost 0 bases, J lost 4 bases, and 7 bases stayed unmatched. The CDR3 reads CASSQELPGGSTGELFF. CDR3 bases: TGCGCCAGCAGCCAAGAGTTGCCGGGGGGGTCCACCGGGGAGCTGTTTTTT.

This clonotype has just a few counts. CDR3 bases: TGTGCCAGCTTAGAGGCAGGAGCTATGAACACTGAAGCTTTCTTT. Translation: CASLEAGAMNTEAFF. The chain combines TRBV6-6 with TRBJ1-1; D is unresolved. There are 15 residues in the CDR3. Germline V gene data show CDR1 as MNHNY and CDR2 as SVGAGI (reference sequence). Trimming left V 8 bases short and J 0 bases short, with 16 bases between.

This clonotype was seen a few times. V gene TRBV4-3 combines with J gene TRBJ2-3, with TRBD1 identical over 9 bases. The germline CDR1 and CDR2 sequences are LGHNA and YSLEER. The CDR3 consists of 15 residues. The V and J ends lost 5 bases and 6 bases, in that order; junction bases with no gene match: 9. CDR3 nucleotides: TGCGCCAGCAGCGGAGAGACAGGGGGACCGGATACGCAGTATTTT. As protein: CASSGETGGPDTQYF.

The chain uses TRBV24-1 and TRBJ2-1; the D gene is possibly TRBD1 (6 bases). There are 13 residues in the CDR3. The V end was cut by 4 bases, the J end by 8 bases, with 11 bases between. Germline assignment: CDR1 KGHDR and CDR2 SFDVKD. The CDR3 region has the DNA TGTGCCACCAGTGACTATCAGGGGCATGAGCAGTTCTTC. Residues: CATSDYQGHEQFF.

The rearrangement uses TRBV10-3 and TRBJ1-1; D gene unclear. Germline-derived CDR1 and CDR2 are ENHRY and SYGVKD. V shed 6 bases and J shed 11 bases, with 10 bases lying between them. There are 10 residues in the CDR3. The CDR3 loop reads CAISPPEAFF. The CDR3 coding sequence is TGTGCCATCAGCCCCCCGGAGGCTTTCTTT.

This clonotype has at least ten counts. The chain joins TRBV28 to TRBJ2-3, with 7 bases fitting TRBD2. Looked up from germline, CDR1 is MDHEN and CDR2 is SYDVKM. This CDR3 is 15 amino acids long. The V segment lost 3 bases and the J segment 4 bases; nucleotides outside the gene matches: 7. The CDR3 bases are TGTGCCAGCAGTTTTCCCGGGGGGATAGCAGATACGCAGTATTTT. Protein: CASSFPGGIADTQYF. The full variable domain, with the rest looked up from reference TRBV28 and TRBJ2-3, is DVKVTQSSRYLVKRTGEKVFLECVQDMDHENMFWYRQDPGLGLRLIYFSYDVKMKEKGDIPEGYSVSREKKERFSLILESASTNQTSMYLCASSFPGGIADTQYFGPGTRLTVL.

V usage is TRBV9 and J usage is TRBJ2-1; 10 bases align to TRBD1. The CDR3 loop spans 16 amino acids. Per germline, CDR1 SGDLS and CDR2 YYNGEE. V shed 3 bases, J shed 4 bases, and the junction held 7 bases outside the gene matches. The CDR3 sequence: CASSATGTGVYNEQFF. CDR3 DNA sequence: TGTGCCAGCAGCGCAACCGGGACAGGGGTGTACAATGAGCAGTTCTTC.

J is TRBJ2-7 and V is TRBV20-1; the match to TRBD1 covers 10 bases. The CDR3 is 15 amino acids. V lost 3 bases, J lost 1 base, and 6 bases stayed unmatched. Germline CDR1 reads DFQATT; CDR2 reads SNEGSKA (reference sequence). The chain's CDR3 is CSASPRDRGSYEQYF. CDR3 sequence (DNA): TGCAGTGCTAGTCCCCGGGACAGGGGATCCTACGAGCAGTACTTC.

This clonotype was seen a few times. The rearrangement uses TRBV12-3 or TRBV12-4 and TRBJ1-5, with TRBD1 identical over 11 bases. V lost 5 bases, J lost 9 bases, and 6 bases stayed unmatched. The CDR3 length is 14 residues. CDR3 region: CASSPGTGGVPQHF. The CDR3 nucleotides are TGTGCCAGCAGTCCTGGGACAGGGGGGGTGCCCCAGCATTTT.

This clonotype showed up many times. The chain links TRBV5-1 to TRBJ2-7; a weak D match, TRBD2 (5 bases). CDR1 and CDR2 from the germline V gene are SGHRS and YFSETQ. Trimming took off 1 base at V and 2 bases at J, with 10 bases between the two ends. The CDR3 loop spans 14 amino acids. The CDR3 DNA is TGCGCCAGCAGCTTGCGGAACGGGGCCTACGAGCAGTACGTC. Translation gives CASSLRNGAYEQYV.

The table lists this clonotype with many counts. The chain links TRBV12-3 or TRBV12-4 to TRBJ1-2; no reliable D call. CDR3 length: 17 amino acids. Trimming took 3 bases from V and 4 from J, leaving 21 bases between them. CDR3 sequence reads: CASSFRGPLGSIYGYTF. CDR3 in DNA: TGTGCCAGCAGTTTCCGCGGCCCCCTAGGCTCAATCTATGGCTACACCTTC.

Written as DNA, the CDR3 is TGTGCCAGCAGCTTAGATCACGGTGAAACGGGCACAGATACGCAGTATTTT. Translated, it gives CASSLDHGETGTDTQYF. This sequence joins TRBV11-3 and TRBJ2-3; the D is unclear. This CDR3 comprises 17 residues. Germline CDR1 is SGHNT and CDR2 is YENEEA. V lost 0 bases, J lost 1 base, and 14 bases lay in between.

This clonotype was seen repeatedly, ten times or more. The rearrangement joins TRBV10-3 to TRBJ2-5; 7 nucleotides match TRBD2. The germline gives CDR1 ENHRY, CDR2 SYGVKD. V gave up 6 bases and J gave up 3 bases; unmatched junction bases: 4. This CDR3 has 13 amino acids. CDR3 sequence (DNA): TGTGCCATCAGATGGGAGGGAAAAGAGACCCAGTACTTC. Translation gives CAIRWEGKETQYF.

This clonotype was seen only a few times. The chain combines TRBV18 with TRBJ2-7, with 9 bases fitting TRBD1. The CDR3 extends over 16 amino acids. Trimming cost V 3 bases and J 3 bases; bases outside gene matches: 9. Germline values: CDR1 KGHSH, CDR2 LQKENI. CDR3 loop: CASSPQPGTGFYEQYF. In DNA form, the CDR3 reads TGTGCCAGCTCACCCCAACCCGGGACAGGGTTCTACGAGCAGTACTTC.

This chain links TRBV5-1 with TRBJ2-5; D not certain. Germline-derived CDR1 and CDR2 are SGHRS and YFSETQ. The CDR3 totals 13 residues. The V end lost 4 bases, the J end lost 1 base, and 8 bases lay between the germline ends. Here the CDR3 reads CASSGQPQETQYF. The CDR3 bases are TGCGCCAGCAGCGGCCAGCCCCAAGAGACCCAGTACTTC.

V usage is TRBV12-3 or TRBV12-4 and J usage is TRBJ1-2; a weak D match, TRBD1 (5 bases). The CDR3 contains 12 residues. This chain's CDR3 is CLRGGNNYGYTF. CDR3 nucleotide sequence: TGTCTGAGGGGAGGCAATAACTATGGCTACACCTTC.

This clonotype was counted many times. The V call is TRBV5-1, the J call TRBJ2-5, with 8 nucleotides matching TRBD2. The V gene's germline CDR1 is SGHRS and CDR2 YFSETQ. The CDR3 runs to 13 residues. The J segment lost 5 bases and the V segment lost 2 bases, leaving 2 bases of the junction unmatched. The CDR3 region is CASSFSGGETQYF. The CDR3 DNA reads TGCGCCAGCAGCTTTTCGGGAGGGGAGACCCAGTACTTC.

This chain joins TRBV6-5 and TRBJ1-3; possibly TRBD1 for D (6 bases). The length of the CDR3 is 18 residues. The V gene lost 6 bases and the J gene lost 0 bases, with 21 bases spanning the gap. Germline CDR1 MNHEY, CDR2 SVGAGI. The CDR3 region is CASRRTGHSSLSGNTIYF. CDR3 bases: TGTGCCAGCAGACGGACGGGACACTCGAGCCTCTCTGGAAACACCATATATTTT.

The rearrangement links TRBV20-1 to TRBJ2-7, with D perhaps TRBD2 (6 bases). The CDR3 loop spans 14 amino acids. Trimming cost V 1 base and J 1 base, with 11 bases left between them. Looked up from germline, CDR1 is DFQATT and CDR2 is SNEGSKA (reference sequence). For the CDR3, the DNA is TGCAGTGCTAGAGCCGGGAGCAGGTCCTACGAGCAGTACGTC. The encoded protein is CSARAGSRSYEQYV.

This clonotype was seen a handful of times. In DNA, the CDR3 is TGTGCCACCAGCAGAGATCTAGTCGATGAGCAGTTCTTC. This codes for CATSRDLVDEQFF. This sequence joins TRBV15 and TRBJ2-1; no clear D. Germline lookup yields CDR1 LNHNV and CDR2 YYDKDF (reference sequence). The ends were cut back, 0 bases at V and 8 bases at J, with 8 bases in the middle. This CDR3 region has 13 residues.

This chain joins TRBV27 and TRBJ1-1; perhaps TRBD1 as D (6 bases). The germline CDR1 and CDR2 sequences are MNHEY and SMNVEV (reference sequence). V lost 6 bases, J lost 6 bases, and 23 bases lay in between. This CDR3 is built from 16 residues. The CDR3 DNA reads TGTGCCAGCAGCATCAACCTCCGAGGGGGAGACTCTGAAGCTTTCTTT. This gives the protein CASSINLRGGDSEAFF.

This clonotype was found many times. The V call is TRBV11-2, the J call TRBJ1-1, with D hard to call. The CDR3 contains 14 residues. The germline gives CDR1 SGHAT, CDR2 FQNNGV. The V gene lost 8 bases and the J gene lost 3 bases, with 16 bases spanning the gap. The CDR3 loop reads CASANVREDTEAFF. CDR3 sequence (DNA): TGTGCCAGCGCGAACGTGCGGGAAGACACTGAAGCTTTCTTT.

This clonotype showed up many times. The rearrangement uses TRBV12-3 or TRBV12-4 and TRBJ1-6; TRBD1 agrees at 8 bases. CDR3 length: 15 residues. Trimming cost V 3 bases and J 7 bases; bases outside gene matches: 5. CDR3 DNA sequence: TGTGCCAGCAGTTTTTCAGGGGGCCTAAATTCACCCCTCCACTTT. This sequence encodes CASSFSGGLNSPLHF.

In this sample, this clonotype turned up a few times. The chain combines TRBV5-1 with TRBJ2-2; 7 bases line up with TRBD2. The CDR3 has 15 residues. Germline values: CDR1 SGHRS, CDR2 YFSETQ. J gave up 2 bases and V 4 bases, and 5 bases lay outside the gene matches. CDR3 protein: CASSTAGLNTGELFF. The CDR3 DNA reads TGCGCCAGCAGCACGGCGGGACTAAACACCGGGGAGCTGTTTTTT.

This clonotype came up a few times. The CDR3, as DNA: TGTGCCAGCATCCCTGCCCCCGACAGGAGCACAGATACGCAGTATTTT. Translation: CASIPAPDRSTDTQYF. The chain uses TRBV7-9 and TRBJ2-3, with a possible D match to TRBD1 (6 bases). The CDR3 consists of 16 residues. The V end was cut by 7 bases, the J end by 0 bases, with 17 bases between. Germline V CDR1 and CDR2: SEHNR, FQNEAQ (reference sequence).

This clonotype came up many times. V gene TRBV12-3 or TRBV12-4 combines with J gene TRBJ2-7; a weak D match, TRBD1 (6 bases). The CDR3 is 15 amino acids. V gave up 6 bases and J gave up 2 bases, with 17 bases separating them. This CDR3 reads CASRRDTLKPYEQYF. CDR3 sequence (DNA): TGTGCCAGCAGACGGGACACCCTGAAGCCCTACGAGCAGTACTTC.